The 20 T cell receptor beta chains given below trace back to one sample, sequenced in a study of T cells in Graves' hyperthyroidism and ophthalmopathy. Researchers took RNA transcripts and amplified the TCR beta CDR3 regions from them. The HTBI set primed first-round TCR CDR3 RT-PCR. TCRdb redid the calling of the multiplex PCR reads with MiXCR, one entry per CDR3 protein. The table has about 640,000 distinct CDR3 sequences, less than 25% seen once. The sequenced material came from blood. The receptors derive from a man aged 25-40 years with Graves' ophthalmopathy.

The V and J genes are TRBV6-1 and TRBJ2-7; D perhaps matches TRBD2 (6 bases). The length of the CDR3 is 13 residues. V was cut by 5 bases and J by 6 bases, with 14 bases left in between. Germline V gene lookup returns CDR1 MNHNS and CDR2 SASEGT. The chain's CDR3 is CASSPRRDFEQYF. CDR3 nucleotide sequence: TGTGCCAGCAGTCCCCGCAGGGACTTCGAGCAGTACTTC.

This clonotype was found a few times. CDR3 bases: TGTGCCTGGAGTGTAATGGGGGGGGCAGATACGCAGTATTTT. This codes for CAWSVMGGADTQYF. The chain has TRBV30 and TRBJ2-3; 7 bases are shared with TRBD2. After removal of 0 bases from V and 4 bases from J, the junction contained 4 bases not matched to a gene. CDR3 length equals 14 residues. The V gene's germline CDR1 is GTSNPN and CDR2 SVGIG (reference sequence).

This clonotype was observed a handful of times. The chain recombines TRBV20-1 with TRBJ1-4; maybe TRBD1 (6 bases). V was cut by 4 bases and J by 8 bases, with 17 bases left in between. This CDR3 contains 14 residues. Germline-derived CDR1 and CDR2 are DFQATT and SNEGSKA (reference sequence). The CDR3 bases are TGCAGTGCTACCCTAAGACAGGTTGGCGAAAAACTGTTTTTT. Protein sequence: CSATLRQVGEKLFF.

This clonotype was picked up many times. The V gene is TRBV30, the J gene TRBJ1-5; 7 bases line up with TRBD1. CDR1 and CDR2 (germline): GTSNPN, SVGIG (reference sequence). The CDR3 extends over 14 amino acids. With 1 base clipped from V and 6 bases from J, the junction kept 6 bases outside the gene matches. The CDR3 DNA sequence: TGTGCCTGGAGTGGACAGGGTCGTGGTCAGCCCCAGCATTTT. Its protein is CAWSGQGRGQPQHF.

The V call is TRBV7-3, the J call TRBJ2-7, with 11 bases fitting TRBD2. The ends lost 6 bases at V and 2 bases at J; junction bases unmatched: 3. There are 14 residues in the CDR3. In germline, CDR1 is SGHTA, CDR2 FQGTGA. As DNA, the CDR3 is TGTGCCAGCAGGGGGACTAGCGGAGCCTACGAGCAGTACTTC. Encoded protein: CASRGTSGAYEQYF.

This clonotype was seen ten or more times. The rearrangement joins TRBV20-1 to TRBJ2-5; D could derive from TRBD1 or TRBD2 (5 bases each). Per germline, CDR1 DFQATT and CDR2 SNEGSKA (reference sequence). V was cut by 8 bases and J by 5 bases, with 12 bases left in between. The CDR3 is 11 amino acids. The CDR3, as DNA: TGCAGTCCCCGGGGCGGGGAGACCCAGTACTTC. This translates into CSPRGGETQYF.

Many counts were recorded for this clonotype. The genes are TRBV30 and TRBJ1-5; 10 bases align to TRBD1. The V gene's germline CDR1 is GTSNPN and CDR2 SVGIG (reference sequence). The CDR3 is made up of 14 amino acids. V was pared by 3 bases and J by 7 bases, with 6 bases of the junction left unmatched. CDR3 protein: CAWSPGQGQQPQHF. In nucleotides, the CDR3 is TGTGCCTGGAGCCCGGGACAGGGGCAGCAGCCCCAGCATTTT.

V is TRBV6-2 or TRBV6-3 and J is TRBJ2-1, with 7 bases that match TRBD2. CDR1 is MNHEY, CDR2 SVGEGT, per germline. This CDR3 is 18 amino acids long. The V and J ends lost 2 bases and 5 bases, in that order; junction bases with no gene match: 15. The CDR3 spells CASSYRGLVWGPDNEQFF. CDR3 coding DNA: TGTGCCAGCAGTTACCGTGGACTAGTTTGGGGCCCCGACAATGAGCAGTTCTTC.

The gene calls are TRBV3-1 and TRBJ1-1, with 9 bases that match TRBD1. The CDR3 extends over 14 amino acids. J gave up 1 base and V 10 bases, and 7 bases lay outside the gene matches. Germline V gives CDR1 LGHDT, CDR2 YNNKEL (reference sequence). The CDR3 spells CANSHRGPNTEAFF. The CDR3 coding sequence is TGTGCCAACAGTCACAGGGGGCCGAACACTGAAGCTTTCTTT.

This clonotype was observed a few times. With a much larger clone just one base away, this may be a read error. The chain links TRBV2 to TRBJ2-5; no reliable D call. The length of the CDR3 is 15 residues. Germline values: CDR1 SNHLY, CDR2 FYNNEI. CDR3 amino acids: CTSSEASGLGETQYF. The CDR3, as DNA: TGTACCAGCAGTGAAGCTTCCGGGCTAGGGGAGACCCAGTACTTC.

This clonotype was detected ten times or more. V and J are TRBV3-1 and TRBJ2-7, with 7 bases aligning to TRBD2. With V trimmed by 1 base and J by 4 bases, 16 bases remained unmatched. The CDR3 extends over 18 amino acids. The germline CDR1 and CDR2 sequences are LGHDT and YNNKEL (reference sequence). The CDR3 DNA reads as TGTGCCAGCAGCCAAGGTATCAGCGGGGTATCCTTCCCGTACGAGCAGTACTTC. Translating gives CASSQGISGVSFPYEQYF.

This clonotype was detected a few times. This chain joins TRBV6-2 or TRBV6-3 and TRBJ2-7; TRBD1 matches 7 bases. The CDR3 has 15 amino acids. From germline, CDR1 is MNHEY and CDR2 SVGEGT. V shed 6 bases and J 0 bases; nucleotides not matched to a gene: 8. The CDR3 reads CASRWAGGNSYEQYF. The CDR3 bases are TGTGCCAGCAGGTGGGCAGGGGGTAACTCCTACGAGCAGTACTTC.

In this sample, this clonotype turned up a few times. V and J are TRBV7-9 and TRBJ1-2, with D possibly TRBD1 on 5 matching bases. Germline-derived CDR1 and CDR2 are SEHNR and FQNEAQ (reference sequence). The CDR3 spans 16 residues. V lost 0 bases and J 1 base, leaving 12 bases between the germline ends. The CDR3 loop reads CASSLASDIFNYGYTF. The CDR3 DNA follows: TGTGCCAGCAGCTTAGCCTCGGACATCTTTAACTATGGCTACACCTTC.

The genes are TRBV27 and TRBJ2-2; 7 bases map to TRBD2. Germline V gives CDR1 MNHEY, CDR2 SMNVEV (reference sequence). CDR3 size: 15 residues. J was trimmed by 1 base and V by 2 bases; bases with no gene match: 1. Here the CDR3 reads CASSLRTRNTGELFF. The CDR3 region has the DNA TGTGCCAGCAGTTTAAGGACTAGGAACACCGGGGAGCTGTTTTTT.

The table lists this clonotype with many counts. This CDR3 is CSARPTGQETQYF. DNA for the CDR3: TGCAGTGCTAGACCGACAGGGCAAGAGACCCAGTACTTC. V usage is TRBV20-1 and J usage is TRBJ2-5; 7 bases fit TRBD1. The CDR3 sequence is 13 residues long. With V trimmed by 2 bases and J by 2 bases, 2 bases remained unmatched. Germline assignment: CDR1 DFQATT and CDR2 SNEGSKA (reference sequence).

The chain is built from TRBV27 and TRBJ1-1; the D is unclear. The CDR3 extends over 13 amino acids. V was shortened by 6 bases and J by 4 bases, with 12 bases between the two germline ends. Germline V lookup: CDR1 MNHEY, CDR2 SMNVEV (reference sequence). In DNA form, the CDR3 reads TGTGCCAGCAGATCTTTGGCGGGCACTGAAGCTTTCTTT. It yields the protein CASRSLAGTEAFF.

In the case of this clonotype: This may stem from a read error, because a much larger clone lies one nucleotide away. The chain joins TRBV28 to TRBJ1-6, with 7 positions matching TRBD1. CDR3 length equals 14 residues. From germline, CDR1 is MDHEN and CDR2 SYDVKM. In DNA form, the CDR3 reads TGTGCCAGCAGTTTAGACAGGGCGAATTCACCCCCCCACTTT. This encodes CASSLDRANSPPHF.

The chain uses TRBV28 and TRBJ1-6; 8 bases align to TRBD1. The junction had 6 bases not matched to a gene; V was cut back by 2 bases and J by 0 bases. CDR1 and CDR2 from the germline V gene are MDHEN and SYDVKM. The CDR3 loop spans 18 amino acids. The CDR3 region is CASSLPGQASSYNSPLHF. The DNA for the CDR3 is TGTGCCAGCAGTTTACCGGGACAGGCCAGCTCCTATAATTCACCCCTCCACTTT.

This clonotype was seen only a few times. The chain recombines TRBV5-1 with TRBJ1-1, with TRBD1 as a possible D gene (5 bases). V was pared by 1 base and J by 5 bases, with 12 bases between. CDR3 size: 14 residues. Per the germline V gene, CDR1 is SGHRS and CDR2 is YFSETQ. The CDR3 loop is CASSLKLGGTEAFF. In nucleotides, the CDR3 is TGCGCCAGCAGCTTGAAATTGGGGGGGACTGAAGCTTTCTTT.

This clonotype was counted a few times. V is TRBV6-1 and J is TRBJ2-1; TRBD2 is a possible D gene (6 bases). Germline values: CDR1 MNHNS, CDR2 SASEGT. This CDR3 comprises 14 residues. V shed 5 bases and J shed 6 bases, with 14 bases lying between them. The CDR3 DNA sequence: TGTGCCAGCAGTTTGACTAGGAGGGTCAATGAGCAGTTCTTC. Residues: CASSLTRRVNEQFF.